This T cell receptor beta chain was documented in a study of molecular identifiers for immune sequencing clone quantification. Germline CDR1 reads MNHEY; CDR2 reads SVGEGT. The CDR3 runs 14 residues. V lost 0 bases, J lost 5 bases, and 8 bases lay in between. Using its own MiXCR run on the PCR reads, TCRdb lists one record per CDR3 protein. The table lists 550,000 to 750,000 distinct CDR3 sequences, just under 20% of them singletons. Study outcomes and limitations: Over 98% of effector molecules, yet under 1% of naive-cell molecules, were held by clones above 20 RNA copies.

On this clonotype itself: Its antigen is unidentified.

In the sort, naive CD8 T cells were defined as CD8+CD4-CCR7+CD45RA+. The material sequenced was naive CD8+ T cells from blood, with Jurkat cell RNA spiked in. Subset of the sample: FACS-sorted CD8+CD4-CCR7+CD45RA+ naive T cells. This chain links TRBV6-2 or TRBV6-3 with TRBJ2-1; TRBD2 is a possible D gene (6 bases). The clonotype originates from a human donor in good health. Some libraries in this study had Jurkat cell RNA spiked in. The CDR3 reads CASSYSSGDNEQFF. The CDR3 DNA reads TGTGCCAGCAGTTACTCGTCGGGAGACAATGAGCAGTTCTTC.